This TCR beta chain emerged from a study of CD8 T cells in ankylosing spondylitis (dated by TCRdb to the late 2010s). At the level of the whole study: The study set out to find disease-linked TCR variants by profiling T cell receptor beta repertoires in ankylosing spondylitis patients and healthy donors. In total, the full study cohort was made up of some 100 healthy donors and some 26 ankylosing spondylitis patients. Peripheral blood was sampled, and synovial fluid was also collected from ankylosing spondylitis patients. Results the study describes overall, beyond this receptor: A TCR beta motif made up of several highly homologous amino acid variants appeared to be characteristic of blood from ankylosing spondylitis patients. Some of the motif variants had been reported before in the synovial fluid and blood of reactive arthritis patients, a finding that suggests common disease-initiation mechanisms. The disease-linked clones were reported to be significantly enriched in matched synovial fluid samples from ankylosing spondylitis patients. The disease-linked clones showed a CD8+ phenotype and occurred at relatively low frequencies in peripheral blood.

Sequencing instrument: Illumina HiSeq 2500. Quantitative 5'-RACE with molecular barcodes was the method used to prepare the TCR beta libraries. The original methods were these. To identify disease-linked TCR variants, a new computational method was used, one built on a probabilistic model of VDJ rearrangement. TCRdb reprocessing: public reads trimmed at Q25 with fastp, clones called with MiXCR, in-frame beta chains kept. Each entry merges the rows of one CDR3 protein and shows their most common DNA and genes. TCRdb's processing, not the authors' own work, is the source of the V and J calls. The sample table contains a few hundred thousand distinct CDR3 sequences; only one count was recorded for more than 20% of them. The ten largest clonotypes hold 13% of the sample. This clonotype has more than one count but fewer than ten. Its binding antigen is unknown. There are no base qualities to consult, and no much larger clone falls within one base.

Inclusive of the bounding cysteine and phenylalanine, the CDR3 is 16 residues long. Kept here is only the CDR3 DNA, which spans 48 bases and is read in frame from base 1. Trimming at the junction amounts to 2 bases on V and 2 bases on J, and the germline ends lie 14 bases apart. The germline V gene encodes CDR1 MNHEY and CDR2 SVGAGI. Sequenced sample: blood, either unsorted or a sorted T cell fraction (not recorded which). This sequence was found in a male donor with ankylosing spondylitis or in good health (not recorded which). The sequence is built from TRBV6-5 and TRBJ2-3; perhaps TRBD1 is the D gene, with 7 bases matching. The DNA is TGTGCCAGCAGTTACGGGGGGACAGACCACACAGATACGCAGTATTTT. Translation gives CASSYGGTDHTDTQYF.